This T cell receptor (beta chain) derives from a study of blood T cell repertoires in COVID-19. Clones were sequenced by immunoSEQ multiplex PCR, and TCRdb holds only the in-frame ones, with some missing. The sample contains over 110,000 clones, approximately 87% of which appear only once. J gave up 3 bases and V 8 bases, and 10 bases lay outside the gene matches. Germline V gene lookup returns CDR1 MNHEY and CDR2 SMNVEV (reference sequence). The CDR3 runs to 14 residues. Symptom resolution, clearance, or two negative PCRs marked the recovered donors of Cohort 3. The sequence came from a man between 60 and 75 years old who had recovered from COVID-19. The sample was PBMCs or T cells enriched from blood (not recorded which). The gene calls are TRBV27 and TRBJ2-7; 7 bases align to TRBD2. The CDR3 sequence is CASWSGDNVYEQYF. The CDR3 bases are TGTGCCAGCTGGAGCGGGGATAACGTCTACGAGCAGTACTTC.